One TCR beta chain is described in this entry. The antigen is unknown. Amplification of TCR alpha and beta CDR3 regions from RNA used iRepertoire nested multiplex PCR. Input was roughly 100-450 ng of tissue mRNA or PBMC total RNA. TCRdb reprocessed the multiplex PCR reads via MiXCR and lists one record per CDR3 protein. The profile shows approximately 140,000 distinct CDR3 sequences, under 25% of them singletons. This CDR3 has 15 amino acids. The V gene end was trimmed by 6 bases and the J gene end by 13 bases; junction bases not matched to a gene: 15. Germline-derived CDR1 and CDR2 are MNHEY and SVGEGT. These data originate in a study of glioma-infiltrating T cells. Study conclusions and caveats: Tissue-blood divergence was below expectation in non-neoplastic patients, above in gliomas. Tissue and blood shared very few CDR3 sequences.

The TCR comes from a human donor with low-grade glioma or glioblastoma, undergoing nonglioma brain surgery, or in good health (not recorded which). The chain employs TRBV6-2 or TRBV6-3 and TRBJ2-4; TRBD2 matches at 10 bases. Sequenced material: glioma tissue, nonneoplastic brain tissue, or PBMCs (not recorded which). CDR3 residues: CASSEATSGRDEQYF. The CDR3 DNA sequence: TGTGCCAGCAGCGAGGCGACTAGCGGGCGTGATGAGCAGTACTTC.